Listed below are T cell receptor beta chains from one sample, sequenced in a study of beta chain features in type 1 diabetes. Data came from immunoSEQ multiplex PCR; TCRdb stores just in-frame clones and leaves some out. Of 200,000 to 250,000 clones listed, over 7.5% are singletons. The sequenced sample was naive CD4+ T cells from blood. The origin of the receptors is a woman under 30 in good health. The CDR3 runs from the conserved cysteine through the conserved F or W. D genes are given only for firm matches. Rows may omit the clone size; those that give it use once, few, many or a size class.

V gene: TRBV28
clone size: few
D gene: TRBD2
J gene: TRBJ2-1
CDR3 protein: CASSNREGRYNEQFF
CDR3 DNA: TGTGCCAGCAGTAATCGGGAGGGCAGGTACAATGAGCAGTTCTTC

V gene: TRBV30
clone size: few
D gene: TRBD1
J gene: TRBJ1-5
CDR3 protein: CAWSLDRGNQPQHF
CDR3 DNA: TGTGCCTGGAGCCTAGACAGGGGCAATCAGCCCCAGCATTTT

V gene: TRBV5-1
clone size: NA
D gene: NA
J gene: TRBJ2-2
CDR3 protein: CASSLNRATGELFF
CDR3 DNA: TGCGCCAGCAGCTTGAACAGGGCGACCGGGGAGCTGTTTTTT

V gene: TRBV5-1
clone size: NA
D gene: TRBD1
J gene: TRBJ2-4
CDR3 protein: CASSFTGQGAAKNIQYF
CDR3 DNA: TGCGCCAGCAGTTTTACGGGACAGGGAGCGGCCAAAAACATTCAGTACTTC

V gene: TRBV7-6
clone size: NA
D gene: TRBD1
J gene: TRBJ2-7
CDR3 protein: CASSSKTGGDYEQYF
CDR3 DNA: TGTGCCAGCAGCTCAAAGACAGGGGGGGACTACGAGCAGTACTTC

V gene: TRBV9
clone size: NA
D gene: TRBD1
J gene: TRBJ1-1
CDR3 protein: CASSAGQLNTEAFF
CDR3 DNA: TGTGCCAGCAGCGCGGGACAGTTGAACACTGAAGCTTTCTTT

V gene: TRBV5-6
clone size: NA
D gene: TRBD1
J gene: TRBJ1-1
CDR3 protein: CASSMDRVYTEAFF
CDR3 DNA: TGTGCCAGCAGCATGGACAGGGTCTACACTGAAGCTTTCTTT

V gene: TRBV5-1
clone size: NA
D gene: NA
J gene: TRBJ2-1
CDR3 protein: CASSLAQAYNEQFF
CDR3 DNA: TGCGCCAGCAGCTTGGCACAGGCCTACAATGAGCAGTTCTTC

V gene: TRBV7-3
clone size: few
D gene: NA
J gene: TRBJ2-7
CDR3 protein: CASSQFDWQYF
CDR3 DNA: TGTGCCAGCAGCCAGTTTGACTGGCAGTACTTC

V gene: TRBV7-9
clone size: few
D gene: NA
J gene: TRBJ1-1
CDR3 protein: CASTIRGGGNTEAFF
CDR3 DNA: TGTGCCAGCACAATAAGGGGGGGTGGTAACACTGAAGCTTTCTTT

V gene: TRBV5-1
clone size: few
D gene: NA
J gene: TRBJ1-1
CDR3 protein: CASSLESGMNTEAFF
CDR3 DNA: TGCGCCAGCAGCTTGGAGTCAGGGATGAACACTGAAGCTTTCTTT

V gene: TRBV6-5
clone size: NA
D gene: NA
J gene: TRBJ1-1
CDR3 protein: CASSRPTGIGTEAFF
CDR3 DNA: TGTGCCAGCAGCAGACCTACAGGGATTGGAACTGAAGCTTTCTTT

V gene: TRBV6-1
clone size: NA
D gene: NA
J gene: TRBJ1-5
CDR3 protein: CASRTSVNSNQPQHF
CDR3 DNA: TGTGCCAGCAGAACAAGTGTGAATAGCAATCAGCCCCAGCATTTT

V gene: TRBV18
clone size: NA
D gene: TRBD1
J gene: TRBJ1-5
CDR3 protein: CASSPGQGDNQPQHF
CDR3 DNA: TGTGCCAGCTCACCCGGACAGGGGGACAATCAGCCCCAGCATTTT

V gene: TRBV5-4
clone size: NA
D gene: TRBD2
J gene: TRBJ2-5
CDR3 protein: CASSSNLAGGETQYF
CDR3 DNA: TGTGCCAGCAGCTCTAACCTAGCGGGGGGGGAGACCCAGTACTTC

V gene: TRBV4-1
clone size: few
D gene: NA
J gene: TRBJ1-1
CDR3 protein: CASSQDPLTEAFF
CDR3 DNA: TGCGCCAGCAGCCAAGATCCCCTGACTGAAGCTTTCTTT

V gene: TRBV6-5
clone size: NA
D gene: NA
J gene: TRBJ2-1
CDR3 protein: CASSYGGGAYNEQFF
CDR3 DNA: TGTGCCAGCAGTTATGGCGGAGGGGCTTACAATGAGCAGTTCTTC

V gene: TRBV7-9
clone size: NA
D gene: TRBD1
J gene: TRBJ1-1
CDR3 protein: CASSLGDRESSEAFF
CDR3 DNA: TGTGCCAGCAGCTTAGGCGACAGGGAGTCTTCAGAAGCTTTCTTT

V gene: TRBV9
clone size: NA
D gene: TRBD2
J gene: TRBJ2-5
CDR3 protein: CASSTHGLAGEIETQYF
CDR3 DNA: TGTGCCAGCAGCACTCACGGACTAGCGGGAGAGATAGAGACCCAGTACTTC

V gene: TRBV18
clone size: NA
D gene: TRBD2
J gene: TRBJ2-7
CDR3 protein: CASSPRSAGGPIAYEQYF
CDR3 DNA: TGTGCCAGCTCACCAAGGTCTGCGGGAGGGCCGATTGCCTACGAGCAGTACTTC

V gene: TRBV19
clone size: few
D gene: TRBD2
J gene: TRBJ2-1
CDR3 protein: CASSIRSGSSYNEQFF
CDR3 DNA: TGTGCCAGTAGTATCCGAAGCGGGAGCTCCTACAATGAGCAGTTCTTC

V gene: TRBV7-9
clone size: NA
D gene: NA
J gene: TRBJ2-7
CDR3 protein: CASSLSSGRDEQYF
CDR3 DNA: TGTGCCAGCAGCTTATCCTCGGGAAGAGACGAGCAGTACTTC

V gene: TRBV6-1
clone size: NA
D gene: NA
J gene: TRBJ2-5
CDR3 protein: CASSASQTVELQETQYF
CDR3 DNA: TGTGCCAGCAGTGCTTCCCAGACTGTTGAGCTTCAAGAGACCCAGTACTTC

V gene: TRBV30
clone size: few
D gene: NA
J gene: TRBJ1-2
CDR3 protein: CAWSSQDGYTF
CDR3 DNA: TGTGCCTGGAGTTCTCAGGATGGCTACACCTTC

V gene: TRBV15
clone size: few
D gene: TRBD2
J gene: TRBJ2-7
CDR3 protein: CATSRGGTSGSYEQYF
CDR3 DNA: TGTGCCACCAGCAGAGGGGGGACTAGCGGCTCCTACGAGCAGTACTTC

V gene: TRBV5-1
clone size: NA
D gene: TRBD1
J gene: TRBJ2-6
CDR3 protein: CASSSTGAAGANVLTF
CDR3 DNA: TGCGCCAGCAGCTCCACAGGGGCAGCTGGGGCCAACGTCCTGACTTTC

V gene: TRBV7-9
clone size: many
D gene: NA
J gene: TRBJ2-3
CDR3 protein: CASSSGTQRIAQYF
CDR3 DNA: TGTGCCAGCAGCTCCGGGACTCAACGCATAGCGCAGTATTTT

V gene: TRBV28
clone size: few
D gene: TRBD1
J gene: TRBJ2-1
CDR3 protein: CASSLGTGDNEQFF
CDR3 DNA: TGTGCCAGCAGTTTGGGGACAGGAGACAATGAGCAGTTCTTC

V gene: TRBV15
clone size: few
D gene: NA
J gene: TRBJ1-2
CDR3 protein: CATSRPTLTGNGYTF
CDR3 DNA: TGTGCCACCAGCAGACCTACTTTGACAGGAAATGGCTACACCTTC

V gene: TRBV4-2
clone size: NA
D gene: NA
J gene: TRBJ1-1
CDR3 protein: CASSQESGFDTEAFF
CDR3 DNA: TGTGCCAGCAGCCAAGAATCAGGGTTCGATACTGAAGCTTTCTTT

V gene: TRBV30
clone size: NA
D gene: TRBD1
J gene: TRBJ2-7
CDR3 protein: CAWRATKQGAKREQYF
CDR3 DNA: TGTGCCTGGAGGGCTACAAAACAGGGGGCGAAACGAGAGCAGTACTTC

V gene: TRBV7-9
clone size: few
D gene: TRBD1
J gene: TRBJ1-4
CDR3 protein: CASSSGTGNEKLFF
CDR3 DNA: TGTGCCAGCAGCTCGGGGACAGGGAATGAAAAACTGTTTTTT

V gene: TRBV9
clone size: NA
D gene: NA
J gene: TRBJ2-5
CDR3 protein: CASSLSPTREQYF
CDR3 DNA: TGTGCCAGCAGCCTCTCCCCCACACGGGAGCAGTACTTC

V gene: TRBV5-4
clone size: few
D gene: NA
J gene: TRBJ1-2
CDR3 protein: CASSLPGGAFGYTF
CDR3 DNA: TGTGCCAGCAGCTTACCGGGGGGCGCCTTTGGCTACACCTTC

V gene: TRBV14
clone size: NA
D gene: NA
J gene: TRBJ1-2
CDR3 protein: CASSQERGYGYTF
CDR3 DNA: TGTGCCAGCAGCCAAGAACGAGGCTATGGCTACACCTTC

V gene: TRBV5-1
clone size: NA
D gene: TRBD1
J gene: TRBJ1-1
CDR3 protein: CASSLGRGRAEAFF
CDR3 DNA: TGCGCCAGCAGCTTAGGCAGGGGGCGGGCTGAAGCTTTCTTT

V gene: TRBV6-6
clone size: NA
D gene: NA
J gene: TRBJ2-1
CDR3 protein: CASSRPQGNTYNEQFF
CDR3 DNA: TGTGCCAGCAGCCGCCCGCAGGGGAACACCTACAATGAGCAGTTCTTC

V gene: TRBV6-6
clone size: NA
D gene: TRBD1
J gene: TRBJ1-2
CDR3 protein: CASWGTGTGTFLDYTF
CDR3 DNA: TGTGCCAGCTGGGGAACCGGGACAGGCACTTTCTTAGACTACACCTTC

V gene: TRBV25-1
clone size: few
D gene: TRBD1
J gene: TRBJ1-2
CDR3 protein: CASSDDRGYGYTF
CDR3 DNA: TGTGCCAGCAGTGATGACAGGGGGTACGGCTACACCTTC

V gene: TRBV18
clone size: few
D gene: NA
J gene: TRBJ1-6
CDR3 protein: CASSPSGQLEPTPLHF
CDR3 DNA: TGTGCCAGCTCACCGAGTGGACAGTTGGAGCCCACACCCCTCCACTTT

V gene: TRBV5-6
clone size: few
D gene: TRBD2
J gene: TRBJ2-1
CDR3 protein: CASSFGLAGDNEQFF
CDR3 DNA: TGTGCCAGCAGCTTCGGACTAGCGGGAGACAATGAGCAGTTCTTC

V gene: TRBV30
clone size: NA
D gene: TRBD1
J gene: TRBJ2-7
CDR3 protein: CAWKGQGTYEQYF
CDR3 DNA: TGTGCCTGGAAAGGACAGGGAACCTACGAGCAGTACTTC